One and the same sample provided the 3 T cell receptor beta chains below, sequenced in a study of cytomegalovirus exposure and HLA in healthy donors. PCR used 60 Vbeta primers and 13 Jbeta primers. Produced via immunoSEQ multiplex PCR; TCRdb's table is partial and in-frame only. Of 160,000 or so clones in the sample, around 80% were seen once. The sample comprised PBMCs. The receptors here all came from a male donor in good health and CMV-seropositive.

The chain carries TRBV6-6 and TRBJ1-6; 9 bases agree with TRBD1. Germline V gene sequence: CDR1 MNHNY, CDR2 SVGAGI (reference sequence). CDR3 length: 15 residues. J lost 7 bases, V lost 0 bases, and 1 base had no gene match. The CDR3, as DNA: TGTGCCAGCAGTTACTCGGGACAGGGCAATTCACCCCTCCACTTT. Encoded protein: CASSYSGQGNSPLHF.

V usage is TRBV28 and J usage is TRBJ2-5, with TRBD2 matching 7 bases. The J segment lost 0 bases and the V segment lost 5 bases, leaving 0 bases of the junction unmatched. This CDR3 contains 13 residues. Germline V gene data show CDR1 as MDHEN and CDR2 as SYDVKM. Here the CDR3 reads CASSGTNQETQYF. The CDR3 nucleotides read TGTGCCAGCAGTGGGACTAACCAAGAGACCCAGTACTTC.

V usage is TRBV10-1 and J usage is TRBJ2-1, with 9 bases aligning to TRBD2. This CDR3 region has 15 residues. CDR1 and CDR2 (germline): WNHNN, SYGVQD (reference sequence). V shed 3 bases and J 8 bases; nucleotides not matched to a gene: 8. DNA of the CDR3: TGCGCCAGCAGTGACTCCGGACTAGCGACGGATGAGCAGTTCTTC. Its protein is CASSDSGLATDEQFF.